These 18 T cell receptor beta chains share one sample of origin, sequenced in a study of metastatic and nonmetastatic thyroid tumors. Using MiXCR, TCRdb re-called clones from the PCR reads. Of tens of thousands of clones listed, roughly 18% are singletons. Thyroid surgery took place with no prior treatment in any patient. Sequencing input: blood. The source is a female donor with papillary thyroid cancer or a benign thyroid nodule (not recorded which). Some clones in this sample may be carry-over from other donors' samples.

As to this clone: One junction end does not reproduce the germline sequence, and a read error may be involved. The J gene is TRBJ2-7, the V gene TRBV6-1; 11 bases align to TRBD1. The CDR3 runs to 15 residues. Germline CDR1 and CDR2: MNHNS and SASEGT. The CDR3 region is CASTRGTGGTYEHYF. CDR3 nucleotide sequence: TGTGCCAGCACGAGAGGGACAGGGGGTACCTACGAGCATTATTTC.

This clone was observed at least ten times. The chain employs TRBV19 and TRBJ2-1; 9 bases line up with TRBD2. V shed 5 bases, J shed 2 bases, and the junction held 4 bases outside the gene matches. CDR1 and CDR2 (germline): LNHDA, SQIVND (reference sequence). This CDR3 region has 15 residues. The CDR3 sequence: CASSVAGEAYNEQFF. CDR3 bases: TGTGCCAGTAGTGTAGCGGGAGAAGCCTACAATGAGCAGTTCTTC.

J is TRBJ1-2 and V is TRBV30; unclear D gene. There are 14 residues in the CDR3. Germline assignment: CDR1 GTSNPN and CDR2 SVGIG (reference sequence). Trimming stripped 3 bases from V and 7 bases from J, with 18 bases between. CDR3 coding DNA: TGTGCCTGGAGCGGATGGTCCCTAAGGATTGGCTACACCTTC. This codes for CAWSGWSLRIGYTF.

The chain is built from TRBV30 and TRBJ1-2; D gene uncertain. CDR3 size: 11 residues. V was cut by 0 bases and J by 13 bases, with 12 bases left in between. Germline V gives CDR1 GTSNPN, CDR2 SVGIG (reference sequence). The CDR3: CAWSVRWSRTF. CDR3 DNA: TGTGCCTGGAGTGTACGATGGTCGCGCACCTTC.

This clone was counted at least ten times. The J gene is TRBJ1-3, the V gene TRBV9, with D hard to call. Germline V gives CDR1 SGDLS, CDR2 YYNGEE. V dropped 0 bases and J dropped 0 bases, with 10 bases sitting between them. The CDR3 contains 16 residues. The CDR3 loop reads CASSVANTASGNTIYF. As DNA, the CDR3 is TGTGCCAGCAGCGTAGCAAACACAGCCTCTGGAAACACCATATATTTT. The entire variable domain, with the rest obtained from reference TRBV9 and TRBJ1-3, is as follows: DSGVTQTPKHLITATGQRVTLRCSPRSGDLSVYWYQQSLDQGLQFLIQYYNGEERAKGNILERFSAQQFPDLHSELNLSSLELGDSALYFCASSVANTASGNTIYFGEGSWLTVV.

This clone was seen ten or more times. The chain has TRBV24-1 and TRBJ2-3; unclear D gene. The CDR3 covers 15 residues. Trimming shortened V by 4 bases and J by 2 bases, and 12 bases separated the two germline ends. Germline V gene data show CDR1 as KGHDR and CDR2 as SFDVKD. The CDR3 loop is CATSDPESTTDTQYF. CDR3 in DNA: TGTGCCACCAGTGACCCGGAATCTACCACAGATACGCAGTATTTT.

V is TRBV13 and J is TRBJ2-7; D unclear. With 5 bases removed from V and 2 bases from J, the gap between germline ends came to 22 bases. The CDR3 is 17 residues long. Germline-derived CDR1 and CDR2 are PRHDT and FYEKMQ (reference sequence). The CDR3: CASSRTLRVGIPYEQYF. The CDR3 DNA reads as TGTGCCAGCAGCCGAACCCTACGGGTGGGGATACCCTACGAGCAGTACTTC.

This clone was counted at least ten times. This sequence joins TRBV24-1 and TRBJ2-2; 8 nucleotides align to TRBD1. V was clipped by 0 bases and J by 3 bases; unmatched bases: 2. The CDR3 contains 16 residues. Per germline, CDR1 KGHDR and CDR2 SFDVKD. The CDR3 bases are TGTGCCACCAGTGATTTGCAGGGGGCGGACACCGGGGAGCTGTTTTTT. Translated: CATSDLQGADTGELFF.

This clone was observed at least ten times. This sequence joins TRBV11-2 and TRBJ2-2; D is possibly TRBD1 (6 bases). Trimming shortened V by 3 bases and J by 4 bases, and 12 bases separated the two germline ends. CDR3 length equals 15 residues. Germline loops: CDR1 SGHAT, CDR2 FQNNGV. This CDR3 is CASSFGGEGTGELFF. DNA of the CDR3: TGTGCCAGCAGCTTTGGGGGCGAGGGCACCGGGGAGCTGTTTTTT.

This clone was seen only a few times. The chain combines TRBV12-3 or TRBV12-4 with TRBJ2-7, with D possibly being TRBD1 (8 bases). Trimming removed 2 bases from V and 4 bases from J, with 15 bases in between. The CDR3 runs 15 residues. The DNA of the CDR3 is TGTGCCAGCAGTTTAAACAGGGGGGGGGAGTACGAGCAGTACTTC. This translates into CASSLNRGGEYEQYF.

This chain connects TRBV11-1 to TRBJ2-1; 7 positions agree with TRBD1. CDR1 SGHAT and CDR2 FQDESV come from the germline V gene (reference sequence). The ends lost 5 bases at V and 4 bases at J; junction bases unmatched: 8. The CDR3 runs to 15 residues. The CDR3: CASSEPGTAYNEQFF. In DNA, the CDR3 is TGTGCCAGCAGCGAACCCGGGACAGCTTACAATGAGCAGTTCTTC.

This clone showed up many times. The genes are TRBV5-1 and TRBJ2-2; 8 nucleotides line up with TRBD2. This CDR3 comprises 14 residues. J lost 7 bases, V lost 4 bases, and 6 bases had no gene match. Germline V gene sequence: CDR1 SGHRS, CDR2 YFSETQ. The CDR3 nucleotides are TGCGCCAGCAGCCCCAACGGGGGGGGCGGGGAGCTGTTTTTT. This encodes CASSPNGGGGELFF.

As regards this clone: The same CDR3 can be traced to other DNA sequences in this sample. This CDR3 reads CALRLAGGHQQYF. CDR3 in DNA: TGTGCCCTACGGCTAGCGGGAGGACACCAGCAGTACTTC. The chain joins TRBV30 to TRBJ2-7, with 11 bases identical to TRBD2. In germline, CDR1 is GTSNPN, CDR2 SVGIG (reference sequence). This CDR3 is built from 13 residues. With V trimmed by 8 bases and J by 8 bases, 11 bases remained unmatched.

This clone was detected only once. The chain has TRBV9 and TRBJ2-1, with 15 bases lining up with TRBD2. This CDR3 comprises 15 residues. Unmatched junction bases numbered 1, after V lost 0 bases and J lost 9 bases. The germline gives CDR1 SGDLS, CDR2 YYNGEE. CDR3 in amino acids: CASSVEGLAGGEQFF. In DNA form, the CDR3 reads TGTGCCAGCAGCGTAGAGGGACTAGCGGGAGGTGAGCAGTTCTTC.

This clone has more than one count but fewer than ten. The chain joins TRBV28 to TRBJ2-7, with TRBD1 as a possible D gene (5 bases). The CDR3 contains 13 residues. Germline V gene data show CDR1 as MDHEN and CDR2 as SYDVKM. Trimming cost V 5 bases and J 3 bases, with 11 bases left between them. The CDR3 bases are TGTGCCAGCAGTCCTGTGACAGTCTACGAGCAGTACTTC. This translates into CASSPVTVYEQYF.

This clone was found many times. The V call is TRBV5-5, the J call TRBJ1-6; unclear D gene. V lost 0 bases and J 9 bases, leaving 10 bases between the germline ends. The CDR3 loop spans 14 amino acids. Germline V CDR1 and CDR2: SGHKS, YYEKEE (reference sequence). The CDR3 nucleotides read TGTGCCAGCAGCTTGGACCCAGGAACTTCACCCCTCCACTTT. It specifies CASSLDPGTSPLHF.

Regarding this clone: Because the CDR3's place on the DNA is in doubt, the DNA is left out and the CDR3 is given as listed by TCRdb. The chain carries TRBV4-1 and TRBJ1-1; the DNA was not used to check the table's D call, TRBD1. The CDR3 contains 16 residues when both ends are counted. Germline V CDR1 and CDR2: MGHRA, YSYEKL. CDR3 sequence reads: CASSQVGQGALTESFF.

Points on this clone: A much larger clone lies a single base off, so this may be a read error. The chain couples TRBV4-1 to TRBJ1-1; TRBD1 aligns across 11 bases. Germline V gives CDR1 MGHRA, CDR2 YSYEKL. The CDR3 loop spans 16 amino acids. With V trimmed by 5 bases and J by 4 bases, 9 bases remained unmatched. Here the CDR3 reads CASSKVGQGARTEAFF. CDR3 DNA: TGCGCCAGCAGCAAAGTCGGACAGGGGGCGCGCACTGAAGCTTTCTTT.